This is a list of T cell receptor beta chains from one sample in a study of T-cell memory formation after mild COVID-19. Using its own MiXCR run on the 5' RACE reads, TCRdb lists one record per CDR3 protein. The data show about 400,000 distinct CDR3 sequences, roughly a quarter seen once. Sequencing was carried out using PBMCs or a T cell subset sorted from them (not recorded which). The source is an adult woman who had mild COVID-19 (a few samples of this study predate the infection). Cell type and time point are not known. CDR3s include the opening cysteine and the closing phenylalanine or tryptophan. D genes are given only for firm matches. Some rows have no size entry. The others give once, few or many, or a class for an expanded clone.

j_call clone_size v_call d_call cdr3_aa cdr3_nt
TRBJ2-5 - TRBV20-1 - CSARGRQETQYF TGCAGTGCCCGGGGTCGTCAAGAGACCCAGTACTTC
TRBJ2-5 - TRBV5-1 - CASSSGGPEETQYF TGCGCCAGCAGCTCCGGGGGGCCTGAAGAGACCCAGTACTTC
TRBJ1-5 few TRBV6-1 TRBD1 CASSSQGVGQPQHF TGTGCCAGCAGTTCCCAGGGGGTAGGGCAGCCCCAGCATTTT
TRBJ2-7 few TRBV12-3/TRBV12-4 - CASSGRTASSYEQYF TGTGCCAGCAGTGGTCGGACGGCCAGCTCCTACGAGCAGTACTTC
TRBJ2-1 - TRBV5-1 - CASSFRGFEQFF TGCGCCAGCAGCTTTAGGGGGTTTGAGCAGTTCTTC
TRBJ2-1 many TRBV7-9 TRBD2 CASSLGTSGNNEQFF TGTGCCAGCAGCTTAGGGACTAGCGGAAACAATGAGCAGTTCTTC
TRBJ2-1 - TRBV7-6 - CASSLEHHINEQFF TGTGCCAGCAGTTTAGAGCACCACATCAATGAGCAGTTCTTC
TRBJ2-5 - TRBV11-3 - CASSPYGSRAGTQYF TGTGCCAGCAGCCCATATGGGTCTCGCGCAGGGACCCAGTACTTC
TRBJ2-7 few TRBV5-1 - CASSSMIGLPGYEQYF TGCGCCAGCAGCTCGATGATTGGGCTCCCGGGATACGAGCAGTACTTC
TRBJ2-5 few TRBV5-1 - CASSLMTQETQYF TGCGCCAGCAGCTTGATGACCCAAGAGACCCAGTACTTC
TRBJ2-4 - TRBV10-3 - CAISETITVAKNIQYF TGTGCCATCAGTGAAACCATTACAGTAGCCAAAAACATTCAGTACTTC
TRBJ2-5 few TRBV12-3/TRBV12-4 - CASSLGLSKTQYF TGTGCCAGCAGTCTCGGCCTGTCGAAGACCCAGTACTTC
TRBJ2-3 - TRBV30 - CAWSPRGLVTDTQYF TGTGCCTGGAGTCCTAGGGGGTTAGTAACAGATACGCAGTATTTT
TRBJ2-5 many TRBV12-3/TRBV12-4 - CASSPGSEPETQYF TGTGCCAGCAGCCCTGGATCCGAGCCGGAGACCCAGTACTTC
TRBJ2-1 - TRBV6-1 - CASSEAYEQFF TGTGCCAGCAGTGAAGCGTATGAGCAGTTCTTC
TRBJ2-2 - TRBV20-1 TRBD2 CSAGTSGGPGELFF TGCAGTGCTGGGACTAGCGGGGGCCCCGGGGAGCTGTTTTTT
TRBJ2-7 few TRBV5-1 TRBD1 CASRQGAFEQYF TGCGCCAGCCGTCAGGGGGCTTTCGAGCAGTACTTC
TRBJ1-1 - TRBV14 TRBD1 CASSQGQGAWSTEAFF TGTGCCAGCAGCCAAGGACAGGGGGCTTGGAGCACTGAAGCTTTCTTT
TRBJ2-7 - TRBV10-3 - CAISEVIRRGPSYEQYF TGTGCCATCAGTGAGGTAATCCGACGGGGGCCCTCCTACGAGCAGTACTTC
TRBJ2-7 few TRBV11-1 - CASRSRDGGSYEQYF TGTGCCAGCCGATCCCGGGACGGAGGATCCTACGAGCAGTACTTC
TRBJ2-7 - TRBV11-2 - CASSLLRGSVPEQYF TGTGCCAGCAGCTTGCTGCGGGGCTCGGTCCCCGAGCAGTACTTC
TRBJ2-7 few TRBV15 - CATSRDKTYEQYF TGTGCCACCAGCAGGGACAAGACCTACGAGCAGTACTTC
TRBJ2-3 few TRBV15 TRBD2 CATSRELGLADESTDTQYF TGTGCCACCAGCAGAGAATTGGGGCTAGCGGACGAGAGCACAGATACGCAGTATTTT
TRBJ2-5 - TRBV7-2 - CASSLVAQTRETQYF TGTGCCAGCAGCTTAGTAGCGCAAACAAGGGAGACCCAGTACTTC
TRBJ2-1 few TRBV29-1 TRBD2 CSVAPLAGTYNEQFF TGCAGCGTTGCCCCTCTAGCGGGGACTTACAATGAGCAGTTCTTC
TRBJ2-5 - TRBV7-9 - CASGKDPGYQETQYF TGTGCCAGCGGAAAAGACCCGGGATACCAAGAGACCCAGTACTTC
TRBJ2-7 few TRBV4-2 TRBD1 CASSQDEGGGDEQYF TGTGCCAGCAGCCAAGATGAAGGGGGCGGCGACGAGCAGTACTTC
TRBJ2-5 - TRBV3-1 TRBD2 CASSQEESGGFQETQYF TGTGCCAGCAGCCAAGAGGAGAGCGGGGGTTTCCAAGAGACCCAGTACTTC
TRBJ2-2 - TRBV12-5 - CASGLKGSGELFF TGTGCTAGTGGTTTGAAGGGTTCCGGGGAGCTGTTTTTT
TRBJ1-5 - TRBV6-1 - CASSERELEPQHF TGTGCCAGCAGTGAAAGGGAGTTGGAGCCCCAGCATTTT
TRBJ2-7 - TRBV6-6 TRBD1 CASSYSGQGENHQF TGTGCCAGCAGTTACTCGGGACAGGGAGAAAACCACCAATTC
TRBJ2-3 - TRBV9 TRBD2 CASSSTSGGPDTQYF TGTGCCAGCAGCTCAACAAGCGGGGGGCCAGATACGCAGTATTTT
TRBJ2-1 few TRBV5-1 - CASSSIIRHHEQFF TGCGCCAGCAGCTCCATAATACGTCACCATGAGCAGTTCTTC
TRBJ2-6 few TRBV7-2 - CASSLEALGANVLTF TGTGCCAGCAGCTTAGAGGCCTTGGGGGCCAACGTCCTGACTTTC
TRBJ1-2 - TRBV5-4 TRBD1 CASTSHPGQGDYGYTF TGTGCCAGCACCAGTCATCCGGGACAGGGGGACTATGGCTACACCTTC
TRBJ2-5 - TRBV7-9 TRBD1 CASSSRQGGTF TGTGCCAGCAGCTCCCGACAGGGGGGCACCTTC
TRBJ2-3 - TRBV24-1 - CATSGLGGGRTDTQYF TGTGCCACCAGTGGATTAGGCGGGGGCCGCACAGATACGCAGTATTTT